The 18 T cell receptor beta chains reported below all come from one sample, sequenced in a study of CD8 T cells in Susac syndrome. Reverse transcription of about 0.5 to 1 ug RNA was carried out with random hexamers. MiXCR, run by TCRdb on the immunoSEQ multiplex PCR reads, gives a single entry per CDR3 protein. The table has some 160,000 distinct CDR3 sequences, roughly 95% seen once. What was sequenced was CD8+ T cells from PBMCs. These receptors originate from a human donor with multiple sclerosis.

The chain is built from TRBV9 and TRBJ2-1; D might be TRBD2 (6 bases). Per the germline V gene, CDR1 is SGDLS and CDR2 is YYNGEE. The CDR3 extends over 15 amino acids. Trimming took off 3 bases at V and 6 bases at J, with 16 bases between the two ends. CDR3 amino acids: CASSATGEGFNEQFF. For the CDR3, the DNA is TGTGCCAGCAGCGCAACGGGAGAAGGGTTCAATGAGCAGTTCTTC.

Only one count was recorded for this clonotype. The CDR3 DNA follows: TGCAGTGCTAAGATGGGCGGACGCCCCCTACCCTTCTTC. Protein product: CSAKMGGRPLPFF. V gene TRBV20-1 combines with J gene TRBJ2-1, with unresolved D. The CDR3 covers 13 residues. Trimming pared 4 bases from V and 16 bases from J, leaving 23 bases between. Germline V gives CDR1 DFQATT, CDR2 SNEGSKA (reference sequence).

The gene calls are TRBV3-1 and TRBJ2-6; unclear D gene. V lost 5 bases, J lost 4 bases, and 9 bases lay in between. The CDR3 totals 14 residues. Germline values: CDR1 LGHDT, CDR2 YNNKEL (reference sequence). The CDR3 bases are TGTGCCAGCAGCACTCCTTCCGGGGCCAACGTCCTGACTTTC. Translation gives CASSTPSGANVLTF.

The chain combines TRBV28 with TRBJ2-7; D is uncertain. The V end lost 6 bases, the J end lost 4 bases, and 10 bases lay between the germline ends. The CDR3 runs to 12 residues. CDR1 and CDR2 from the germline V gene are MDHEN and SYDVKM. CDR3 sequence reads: CASSDNWYEQYF. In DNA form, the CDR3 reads TGTGCCAGCAGCGATAATTGGTACGAGCAGTACTTC.

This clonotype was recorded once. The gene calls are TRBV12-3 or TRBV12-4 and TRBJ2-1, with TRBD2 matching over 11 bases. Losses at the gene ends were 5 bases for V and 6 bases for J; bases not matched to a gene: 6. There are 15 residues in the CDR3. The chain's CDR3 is CASSRLAGRGNEQFF. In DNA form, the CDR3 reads TGTGCCAGCAGTAGACTAGCGGGGAGGGGCAATGAGCAGTTCTTC.

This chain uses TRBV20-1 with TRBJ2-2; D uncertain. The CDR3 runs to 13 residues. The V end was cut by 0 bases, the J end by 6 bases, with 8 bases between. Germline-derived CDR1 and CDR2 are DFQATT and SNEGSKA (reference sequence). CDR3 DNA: TGCAGTGCTAGAGATCATTCCGCCGGGGAGCTGTTTTTT. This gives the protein CSARDHSAGELFF.

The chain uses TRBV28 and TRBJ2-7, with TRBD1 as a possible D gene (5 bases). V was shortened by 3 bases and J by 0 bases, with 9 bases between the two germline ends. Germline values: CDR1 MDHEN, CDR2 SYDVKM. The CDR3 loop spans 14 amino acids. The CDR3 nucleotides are TGTGCCAGCAGTTTCGACAGTCTCTCCTACGAGCAGTACTTC. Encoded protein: CASSFDSLSYEQYF.

The CDR3: CASSPSPWGADTQYF. The CDR3 bases are TGTGCCAGCAGCCCTAGCCCCTGGGGGGCAGATACGCAGTATTTT. The chain couples TRBV7-3 to TRBJ2-3; D is perhaps TRBD2 (6 bases). CDR1 and CDR2 (germline): SGHTA, FQGTGA. V lost 5 bases, J lost 4 bases, and 16 bases lay in between. This CDR3 has 15 amino acids.

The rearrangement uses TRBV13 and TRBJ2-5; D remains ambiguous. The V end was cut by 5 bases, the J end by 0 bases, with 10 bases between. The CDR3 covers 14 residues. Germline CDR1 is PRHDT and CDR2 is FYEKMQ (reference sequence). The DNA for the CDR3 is TGTGCCAGCAGCCCAACTCCCGACCAAGAGACCCAGTACTTC. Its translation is CASSPTPDQETQYF.

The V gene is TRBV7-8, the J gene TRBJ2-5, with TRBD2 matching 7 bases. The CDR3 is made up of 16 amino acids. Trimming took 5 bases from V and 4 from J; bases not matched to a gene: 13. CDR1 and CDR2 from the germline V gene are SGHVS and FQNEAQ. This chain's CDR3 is CASSPRLYAGAETQYF. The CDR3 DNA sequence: TGTGCCAGCAGCCCACGACTGTACGCGGGAGCAGAGACCCAGTACTTC.

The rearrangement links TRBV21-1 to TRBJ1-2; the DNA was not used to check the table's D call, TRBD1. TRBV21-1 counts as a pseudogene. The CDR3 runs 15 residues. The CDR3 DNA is TGTGCCAGCAGCTCCCGACAGGGGCCACACTATGGCTACACCTTC. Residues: CASSSRQGPHYGYTF.

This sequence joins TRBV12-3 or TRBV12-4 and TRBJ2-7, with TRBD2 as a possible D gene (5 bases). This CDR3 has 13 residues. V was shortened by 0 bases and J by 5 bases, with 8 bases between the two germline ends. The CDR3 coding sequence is TGTGCCAGCAGTTTAGCCCCCGGGGACGAGCAGTACTTC. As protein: CASSLAPGDEQYF.

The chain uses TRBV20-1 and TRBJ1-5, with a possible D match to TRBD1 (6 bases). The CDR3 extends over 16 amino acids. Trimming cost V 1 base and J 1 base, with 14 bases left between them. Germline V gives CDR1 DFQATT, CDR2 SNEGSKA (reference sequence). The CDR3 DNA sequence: TGCAGTGCTAGAGCCCAGGGGCTGGGGAGCAATCAGCCCCAGCATTTT. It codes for CSARAQGLGSNQPQHF.

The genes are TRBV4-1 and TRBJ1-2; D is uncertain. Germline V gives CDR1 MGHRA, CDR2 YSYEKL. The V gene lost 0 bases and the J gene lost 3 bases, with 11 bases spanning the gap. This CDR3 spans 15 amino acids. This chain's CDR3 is CASSQDGRPYYGYTF. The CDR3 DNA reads TGCGCCAGCAGCCAAGATGGTCGCCCTTACTATGGCTACACCTTC.

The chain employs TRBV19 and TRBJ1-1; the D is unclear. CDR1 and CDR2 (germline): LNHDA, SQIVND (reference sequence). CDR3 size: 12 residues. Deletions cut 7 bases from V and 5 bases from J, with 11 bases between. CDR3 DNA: TGTGCCAGTAAAGGAGTCCCAACTGAAGCTTTCTTT. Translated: CASKGVPTEAFF. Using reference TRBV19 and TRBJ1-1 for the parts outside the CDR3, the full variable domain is DGGITQSPKYLFRKEGQNVTLSCEQNLNHDAMYWYRQDPGQGLRLIYYSQIVNDFQKGDIAEGYSVSREKKESFPLTVTSAQKNPTAFYLCASKGVPTEAFFGQGTRLTVV.

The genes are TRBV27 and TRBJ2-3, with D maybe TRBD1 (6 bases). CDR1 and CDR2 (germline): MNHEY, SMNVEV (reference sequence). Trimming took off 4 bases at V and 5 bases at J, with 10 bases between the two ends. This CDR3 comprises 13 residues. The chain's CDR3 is CASSWDTLDTQYF. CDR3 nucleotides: TGTGCCAGCAGTTGGGACACTCTAGATACGCAGTATTTT.

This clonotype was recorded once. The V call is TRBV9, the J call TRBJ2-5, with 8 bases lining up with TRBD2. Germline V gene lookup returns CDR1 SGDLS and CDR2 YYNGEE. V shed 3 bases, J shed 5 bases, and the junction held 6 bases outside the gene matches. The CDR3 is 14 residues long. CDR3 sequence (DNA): TGTGCCAGCAGCGGATCGGGAGGGCCGGAGACCCAGTACTTC. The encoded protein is CASSGSGGPETQYF.

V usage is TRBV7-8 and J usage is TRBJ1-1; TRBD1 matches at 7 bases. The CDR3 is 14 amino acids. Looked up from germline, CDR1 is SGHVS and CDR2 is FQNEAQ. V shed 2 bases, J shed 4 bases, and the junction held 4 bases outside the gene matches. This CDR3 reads CASSLTGTATEAFF. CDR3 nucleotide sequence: TGTGCCAGCAGCTTAACCGGGACAGCCACTGAAGCTTTCTTT.